Below are 16 T cell receptor beta chains sequenced from a single sample in a study of cytomegalovirus exposure and HLA in healthy donors. PCR primers comprised 60 Vbeta and 13 Jbeta primers. TCRdb keeps only in-frame clones here, not all; method: immunoSEQ multiplex PCR. The sample totals about 39,000 clones; its top ten clones hold roughly 3.3%. Sequences were obtained from PBMCs. All receptors come from a woman aged 25-40 years in good health and CMV-seropositive.

This chain joins TRBV5-1 and TRBJ2-1; 14 positions agree with TRBD2. Germline V lookup: CDR1 SGHRS, CDR2 YFSETQ. The trim removed 4 bases at V and 6 bases at J, leaving 9 bases unmatched. The CDR3 is 17 amino acids. The CDR3 nucleotides are TGCGCCAGCAGCCTCACGGTGACTAGCGGGGGGGCCAATGAGCAGTTCTTC. It yields the protein CASSLTVTSGGANEQFF.

The gene calls are TRBV4-2 and TRBJ1-5, with D uncertain. V lost 1 base to trimming and J lost 5 bases, with 6 bases between them. CDR3 length: 13 amino acids. Germline CDR1 and CDR2: LGHNA and YNFKEQ. The CDR3 nucleotides are TGTGCCAGCAGCCAAGCTCGGGATCAGCCCCAGCATTTT. This codes for CASSQARDQPQHF.

The J gene is TRBJ1-6, the V gene TRBV7-9; maybe TRBD1 (5 bases). The CDR3 has 14 residues. Between the trimmed V and J ends, which lost 6 bases and 7 bases, there was a span of 13 bases. CDR1 is SEHNR, CDR2 FQNEAQ, per germline (reference sequence). The CDR3 protein is CASSSRDSNSPLHF. The CDR3 coding sequence is TGTGCCAGCAGTTCCCGGGACTCCAATTCACCCCTCCACTTT.

V usage is TRBV4-1 and J usage is TRBJ1-1; TRBD1 is a possible D gene (6 bases). This CDR3 spans 14 amino acids. V gave up 0 bases and J gave up 7 bases, with 12 bases separating them. Germline-derived CDR1 and CDR2 are MGHRA and YSYEKL. As DNA, the CDR3 is TGCGCCAGCAGCCAAGACGAATTAGGGGGTGAAGCTTTCTTT. This codes for CASSQDELGGEAFF.

The chain combines TRBV4-1 with TRBJ2-1; 8 bases align to TRBD2. With V trimmed by 4 bases and J by 0 bases, 2 bases remained unmatched. The length of the CDR3 is 15 residues. Germline lookup yields CDR1 MGHRA and CDR2 YSYEKL. CDR3 bases: TGCGCCAGCAGCCTTAGCGGGGACTCCTACAATGAGCAGTTCTTC. Translated, it gives CASSLSGDSYNEQFF.

The chain recombines TRBV5-1 with TRBJ1-1, with D possibly TRBD1 on 5 matching bases. CDR1 is SGHRS and CDR2 is YFSETQ in the germline V gene. V was cut by 1 base and J by 5 bases, with 9 bases left in between. CDR3 length equals 13 residues. CDR3 in DNA: TGCGCCAGCAGCTTGTGGGGGGTGACTGAAGCTTTCTTT. This encodes CASSLWGVTEAFF.

This rearrangement joins TRBV27 to TRBJ1-1, with D tentatively TRBD1 (5 bases). The CDR3 totals 15 residues. The V end lost 6 bases, the J end lost 1 base, and 15 bases lay between the germline ends. The germline V gene has CDR1 MNHEY and CDR2 SMNVEV (reference sequence). The CDR3 spells CASSPNPQGNTEAFF. The CDR3 DNA reads TGTGCCAGCAGCCCTAATCCCCAGGGGAACACTGAAGCTTTCTTT.

The chain combines TRBV5-1 with TRBJ2-2, with no clear D. The V and J ends lost 2 bases and 6 bases respectively, with 8 bases between them. CDR1 and CDR2 (germline): SGHRS, YFSETQ. CDR3 length: 13 amino acids. The chain's CDR3 is CASSLAIAGELFF. DNA for the CDR3: TGCGCCAGCAGCTTAGCAATCGCCGGGGAGCTGTTTTTT. The entire variable domain, with the rest obtained from reference TRBV5-1 and TRBJ2-2, is as follows: KAGVTQTPRYLIKTRGQQVTLSCSPISGHRSVSWYQQTPGQGLQFLFEYFSETQRNKGNFPGRFSGRQFSNSRSEMNVSTLELGDSALYLCASSLAIAGELFFGEGSRLTVL.

This chain links TRBV19 with TRBJ1-1; the D is unclear. CDR1 is LNHDA, CDR2 SQIVND, per germline (reference sequence). Between the trimmed V and J ends, which lost 7 bases and 2 bases, there was a span of 17 bases. CDR3 size: 15 residues. The CDR3 region is CASKIRGNANTEAFF. CDR3 nucleotide sequence: TGTGCCAGTAAAATAAGAGGGAACGCTAACACTGAAGCTTTCTTT.

The gene calls are TRBV19 and TRBJ1-2; no reliable D call. Germline assignment: CDR1 LNHDA and CDR2 SQIVND (reference sequence). The V gene lost 7 bases and the J gene lost 4 bases, with 10 bases spanning the gap. This CDR3 comprises 12 residues. CDR3: CASNDNSYGYTF. CDR3 DNA: TGTGCCAGTAACGACAATAGCTATGGCTACACCTTC. The entire variable domain, with the rest obtained from reference TRBV19 and TRBJ1-2, is as follows: DGGITQSPKYLFRKEGQNVTLSCEQNLNHDAMYWYRQDPGQGLRLIYYSQIVNDFQKGDIAEGYSVSREKKESFPLTVTSAQKNPTAFYLCASNDNSYGYTFGSGTRLTVV.

Regarding this clone: The same CDR3 is also encoded by other DNA sequences in this sample. V is TRBV28 and J is TRBJ2-7; 7 nucleotides agree with TRBD1. The length of the CDR3 is 13 residues. The V gene end was trimmed by 4 bases and the J gene end by 2 bases; junction bases not matched to a gene: 2. Germline V gives CDR1 MDHEN, CDR2 SYDVKM. The CDR3 sequence is CASSYQGAYEQYF. The DNA of the CDR3 is TGTGCCAGCAGTTACCAGGGGGCCTACGAGCAGTACTTC.

The gene calls are TRBV7-8 and TRBJ2-7; 8 bases fit TRBD1. CDR3 length: 14 amino acids. V trimming: 3 bases; J trimming: 3 bases; junction bases outside the gene matches: 4. The germline CDR1 and CDR2 sequences are SGHVS and FQNEAQ. For the CDR3, the DNA is TGTGCCAGCAGCTTCAGGGGGCCAGGCTACGAGCAGTACTTC. This gives the protein CASSFRGPGYEQYF.

This chain links TRBV6-1 with TRBJ1-6; 8 bases line up with TRBD1. V lost 3 bases and J lost 7; bases outside the gene matches: 5. Germline V gene data show CDR1 as MNHNS and CDR2 as SASEGT. The CDR3 spans 15 residues. As DNA, the CDR3 is TGTGCCAGCAGTGACCAGGGGGCGTTCAATTCACCCCTCCACTTT. Its translation: CASSDQGAFNSPLHF.

V is TRBV5-1 and J is TRBJ1-1; TRBD1 is a possible D gene (5 bases). CDR3 length: 14 amino acids. V was cut by 0 bases and J by 4 bases, with 10 bases left in between. Germline-derived CDR1 and CDR2 are SGHRS and YFSETQ. For the CDR3, the DNA is TGCGCCAGCAGCTTGGCGGGGGGAGGCACTGAAGCTTTCTTT. This gives the protein CASSLAGGGTEAFF.

The CDR3 region has the DNA TGTGCCAGCAGCCAAGTAGCGGGGGGGCTTGTGAATGAGCAGTTCTTC. Translation gives CASSQVAGGLVNEQFF. The rearrangement links TRBV14 to TRBJ2-1; 11 positions match TRBD2. Trimming removed 1 base from V and 7 bases from J; junction bases left unmatched: 6. This CDR3 spans 16 amino acids. From germline, CDR1 is SGHDN and CDR2 FVKESK.

J is TRBJ2-2 and V is TRBV5-5, with a weak D call TRBD1 (6 bases). The CDR3 is 15 residues long. Trimming removed 0 bases at V and 1 base at J, with 7 bases between. Germline CDR1 SGHKS, CDR2 YYEKEE (reference sequence). CDR3 DNA: TGTGCCAGCAGCTTGGAGGGGGAGAACACCGGGGAGCTGTTTTTT. The encoded protein is CASSLEGENTGELFF.